The 10 T cell receptor beta chains given below trace back to one sample, sequenced in a study of T-cell memory formation after mild COVID-19. In TCRdb, the 5' RACE reads were re-called with MiXCR into one record per CDR3 protein. The repertoire holds about half a million distinct CDR3 sequences, with about 20% as singletons. Sequenced sample: PBMCs or a T cell subset sorted from them (not recorded which). All receptors come from an adult woman who had mild COVID-19 (a few samples of this study predate the infection). Cell type and time point are not known.

This clonotype was recorded a few times. The V and J genes are TRBV5-5 and TRBJ1-2; D ambiguous. Deletions cut 0 bases from V and 3 bases from J, with 9 bases between. The CDR3 is 14 residues long. Germline values: CDR1 SGHKS, CDR2 YYEKEE (reference sequence). CDR3: CASSLAVGYYGYTF. CDR3 in DNA: TGTGCCAGCAGCTTGGCGGTCGGATACTATGGCTACACCTTC.

The rearrangement uses TRBV3-1 and TRBJ2-1, with D maybe TRBD1 (7 bases). This CDR3 comprises 12 residues. V was pared by 4 bases and J by 10 bases, with 11 bases between. Germline V CDR1 and CDR2: LGHDT, YNNKEL (reference sequence). DNA of the CDR3: TGTGCCAGCAGCCCTCAGGGGGGAGAGCAGTTCTTC. This gives the protein CASSPQGGEQFF.

This clonotype was seen a few times. J is TRBJ2-5 and V is TRBV7-6; D ambiguous. Per germline, CDR1 SGHVS and CDR2 FNYEAQ. With 5 bases removed from V and 0 bases from J, the gap between germline ends came to 16 bases. The length of the CDR3 is 16 residues. The CDR3 reads CASSPGRAPNQETQYF. The CDR3 nucleotides read TGTGCCAGCAGCCCAGGACGCGCCCCGAACCAAGAGACCCAGTACTTC.

This clonotype appeared many times. The chain joins TRBV11-2 to TRBJ1-2; D ambiguous. CDR3 size: 15 residues. V was shortened by 5 bases and J by 7 bases, with 20 bases between the two germline ends. Germline values: CDR1 SGHAT, CDR2 FQNNGV. CDR3 residues: CASSPHRQTPVGYTF. DNA of the CDR3: TGTGCCAGCAGCCCCCACCGGCAAACACCTGTTGGCTACACCTTC.

This clonotype was detected only a few times. The chain links TRBV27 to TRBJ1-2; D is possibly TRBD1 (6 bases). The CDR3 length is 19 residues. With 0 bases removed from V and 2 bases from J, the gap between germline ends came to 22 bases. Germline V gives CDR1 MNHEY, CDR2 SMNVEV (reference sequence). In DNA, the CDR3 is TGTGCCAGCAGTTTATCACCCCTTACCTGGGGGCGGTACAACTATGGCTACACCTTC. Its protein product is CASSLSPLTWGRYNYGYTF.

The chain's CDR3 is CASSQIIRVGGYTF. As DNA, the CDR3 is TGCGCCAGCAGCCAGATCATCAGGGTCGGGGGCTACACCTTC. The J gene is TRBJ1-2, the V gene TRBV4-3, with D tentatively TRBD1 (5 bases). Between the trimmed V and J ends, which lost 3 bases and 8 bases, there was a span of 16 bases. Looked up from germline, CDR1 is LGHNA and CDR2 is YSLEER. The CDR3 extends over 14 amino acids.

The chain is built from TRBV7-9 and TRBJ1-2; TRBD1 is a possible D gene (6 bases). There are 15 residues in the CDR3. The germline V gene has CDR1 SEHNR and CDR2 FQNEAQ (reference sequence). Between the trimmed V and J ends, which lost 2 bases and 2 bases, there was a span of 12 bases. The DNA of the CDR3 is TGTGCCAGCAGCTTAAGGGGGGCCGGGAACTATGGCTACACCTTC. It translates to CASSLRGAGNYGYTF.

In regard to this clonotype: The CDR3 ends on some other residue instead of the conserved phenylalanine or tryptophan, so this is likely a read error. The DNA is omitted, as the CDR3 cannot be located on it reliably, and the CDR3 follows TCRdb's listing. The chain employs TRBV7-2 and TRBJ2-1. The CDR3 spans 10 amino acids, including both terminal residues. CDR1 is SGHTA, CDR2 FQGNSA, per germline. This CDR3 is CASSLKDRKV.

This clonotype was seen a handful of times. The chain joins TRBV3-1 to TRBJ2-4; 9 positions match TRBD2. Germline CDR1 is LGHDT and CDR2 is YNNKEL (reference sequence). Unmatched junction bases numbered 8, after V lost 0 bases and J lost 8 bases. The CDR3 consists of 16 residues. In nucleotides, the CDR3 is TGTGCCAGCAGCCAAGACGGACTAGCGAATTTGGACATTCAGTACTTC. This encodes CASSQDGLANLDIQYF. Filled out from reference TRBV3-1 and TRBJ2-4, the complete variable domain reads DTAVSQTPKYLVTQMGNDKSIKCEQNLGHDTMYWYKQDSKKFLKIMFSYNNKELIINETVPNRFSPKSPDKAHLNLHINSLELGDSAVYFCASSQDGLANLDIQYFGAGTRLSVL.

This chain links TRBV12-3 or TRBV12-4 with TRBJ1-2, with D unresolved. V gave up 6 bases and J gave up 4 bases, with 12 bases separating them. The CDR3 sequence is 13 residues long. The CDR3 DNA reads TGTGCCAGCAGACCCAGGACTGGCTATGGCTACACCTTC. Residues: CASRPRTGYGYTF.